This TCR beta chain comes out of a study of control samples from healthy donors and cancer patients (dated by TCRdb to 2018 to 2020). There are 15 amino acids in the CDR3, from cysteine to phenylalanine inclusive. Only the CDR3 part of the read is kept: 45 bases, read in frame from the first base. CDR1 SEHNR and CDR2 FQNEAQ were looked up in the germline V gene (reference sequence). V loses 5 bases of germline sequence and J loses 3 bases, and the interval between the two ends is 13 bases. Of note for this clone: The antigen it recognizes is unknown. The record has no base qualities; no much larger clone is one base away.

To prepare the library, the immunoSEQ multiplex PCR assay was applied. The immuneACCESS repertoire file appears here via TCRdb, limited to in-frame rearrangements. These files lack a portion of the clones; in checked studies, under half of the deficit traces to unresolved V genes, and the cause of the others is not known. The table for this sample lists over 100,000 clones; 80% to 90% of them were counted only once. The top ten clones comprise 15% to 20% of the sample. The sequence was collected from a woman aged 50 to 60 in good health. The sample consisted of blood. This chain is built from TRBV7-9 and TRBJ2-2; the D gene is possibly TRBD1, with 6 bases matching. The nucleotide sequence reads as follows: TGTGCCAGCAGCGATCCTGACAGGTACACCGGGGAGCTGTTTTTT. It codes for CASSDPDRYTGELFF.